Presented here are 15 T cell receptor beta chains from one specimen sequenced in a study of T cell responses to AZD1222 COVID-19 vaccine. Clones were sequenced by immunoSEQ multiplex PCR, and TCRdb holds only the in-frame ones, with some missing. The table lists around 130,000 clones, 86% of them singletons, with around 10% in the top ten. Sample: peripheral blood, taken on day 0 of AZD1222 vaccination. These TCRs come from an adult in good health.

This chain connects TRBV4-3 to TRBJ2-7; 7 nucleotides agree with TRBD1. V shed 0 bases and J 2 bases; nucleotides not matched to a gene: 7. Germline V gene lookup returns CDR1 LGHNA and CDR2 YSLEER. This CDR3 region has 16 residues. CDR3 sequence (DNA): TGCGCCAGCAGCCAAGATAGGGGGCAGCCCGCCTACGAGCAGTACTTC. Its translation: CASSQDRGQPAYEQYF.

J is TRBJ2-1 and V is TRBV10-3; D is possibly TRBD1 (5 bases). The V and J ends lost 8 bases and 4 bases respectively, with 12 bases between them. Germline V gene data show CDR1 as ENHRY and CDR2 as SYGVKD. The CDR3 is 13 residues long. As DNA, the CDR3 is TGTGCCATCTCAACAGGTACATACAATGAGCAGTTCTTC. Translation: CAISTGTYNEQFF.

This clone was observed once. V and J are TRBV5-1 and TRBJ2-2; either TRBD1 or TRBD2 may fit D (5 bases each). Deletions cut 2 bases from V and 1 base from J, with 9 bases between. Germline CDR1 and CDR2: SGHRS and YFSETQ. CDR3 length: 15 amino acids. CDR3 in DNA: TGCGCCAGCAGCTTATCGGGACGGAACACCGGGGAGCTGTTTTTT. This sequence encodes CASSLSGRNTGELFF.

The genes are TRBV5-5 and TRBJ1-5, with D hard to call. Deletions cut 0 bases from V and 6 bases from J, with 7 bases between. This CDR3 spans 13 amino acids. In germline, CDR1 is SGHKS, CDR2 YYEKEE (reference sequence). The CDR3 loop is CASSLGAFQPQHF. In DNA form, the CDR3 reads TGTGCCAGCAGCTTGGGTGCTTTTCAGCCCCAGCATTTT.

The rearrangement joins TRBV9 to TRBJ2-5; 11 nucleotides align to TRBD2. The trim removed 4 bases at V and 6 bases at J, leaving 8 bases unmatched. The CDR3 spans 15 residues. Germline CDR1 reads SGDLS; CDR2 reads YYNGEE. CDR3 residues: CASSFGTSGKKTQYF. In DNA, the CDR3 is TGTGCCAGCAGCTTCGGGACTAGCGGTAAAAAGACCCAGTACTTC.

This clone was found a few times. The chain couples TRBV7-6 to TRBJ1-4; 7 nucleotides align to TRBD1. This CDR3 spans 13 amino acids. Germline CDR1 reads SGHVS; CDR2 reads FNYEAQ. The junction had 3 bases not matched to a gene; V was cut back by 3 bases and J by 8 bases. Written as DNA, the CDR3 is TGTGCCAGCAGCTTGGGACAGTGGGAAAAACTGTTTTTT. Translation: CASSLGQWEKLFF.

The V and J genes are TRBV7-8 and TRBJ2-5, with TRBD1 matching 9 bases. The CDR3 loop spans 17 amino acids. After removal of 5 bases from V and 4 bases from J, the junction contained 14 bases not matched to a gene. CDR1 is SGHVS, CDR2 FQNEAQ, per germline. CDR3 amino acids: CASSLTRLYRGRETQYF. CDR3 nucleotide sequence: TGTGCCAGCAGCCTTACTCGACTTTACAGGGGGCGAGAGACCCAGTACTTC.

V gene TRBV4-1 combines with J gene TRBJ1-2; TRBD1 matches at 7 bases. This CDR3 contains 15 residues. CDR1 MGHRA and CDR2 YSYEKL come from the germline V gene. V dropped 1 base and J dropped 5; count of bases not matched to a gene: 7. The CDR3 coding sequence is TGCGCCAGCAGCCAAGGATTGCAGGGGGGGTATGGCTACACCTTC. Protein product: CASSQGLQGGYGYTF.

As concerns this clone: Other DNA variants within this sample encode the same CDR3. The chain is built from TRBV27 and TRBJ1-1; perhaps TRBD1 as D (6 bases). V was shortened by 0 bases and J by 1 base, with 9 bases between the two germline ends. The germline V gene encodes CDR1 MNHEY and CDR2 SMNVEV (reference sequence). The CDR3 spans 15 residues. CDR3 in amino acids: CASSLSQGRNTEAFF. CDR3 sequence (DNA): TGTGCCAGCAGTTTATCACAGGGAAGGAACACTGAAGCTTTCTTT.

V usage is TRBV5-1 and J usage is TRBJ1-2, with TRBD1 as a possible D gene (5 bases). CDR3 length: 14 residues. V shed 3 bases and J shed 3 bases, with 12 bases lying between them. Germline V gives CDR1 SGHRS, CDR2 YFSETQ. The CDR3 DNA reads TGCGCCAGCAGCTCGACAGTGCCGGACTATGGCTACACCTTC. As protein: CASSSTVPDYGYTF. The variable domain in full, with the rest retrieved from reference TRBV5-1 and TRBJ1-2, is KAGVTQTPRYLIKTRGQQVTLSCSPISGHRSVSWYQQTPGQGLQFLFEYFSETQRNKGNFPGRFSGRQFSNSRSEMNVSTLELGDSALYLCASSSTVPDYGYTFGSGTRLTVV.

V is TRBV18 and J is TRBJ1-4; 9 bases match TRBD1. Germline assignment: CDR1 KGHSH and CDR2 LQKENI. This CDR3 has 15 amino acids. Unmatched junction bases numbered 6, after V lost 5 bases and J lost 5 bases. The CDR3 spells CASSSRQGVNEKLFF. CDR3 DNA sequence: TGTGCCAGCTCATCACGACAGGGGGTAAATGAAAAACTGTTTTTT.

This chain links TRBV18 with TRBJ1-2; 7 bases are shared with TRBD1. The CDR3 totals 13 residues. CDR1 and CDR2 from the germline V gene are KGHSH and LQKENI. J gave up 8 bases and V 3 bases, and 6 bases lay outside the gene matches. The CDR3 bases are TGTGCCAGCTCACCTATGGGGGACAGCGGCTACACCTTC. This codes for CASSPMGDSGYTF.

V usage is TRBV3-1 (or the pseudogene TRBV3-2) and J usage is TRBJ1-4; TRBD1 is a possible D gene (6 bases). The germline V and J ends were trimmed by 10 bases and 8 bases, with 17 bases remaining between them. Per the germline V gene, CDR1 is LGHDT and CDR2 is YNNKEL (reference sequence). The CDR3 loop spans 13 amino acids. CDR3 nucleotides: TGTGCCACAGCGGGCCAGGGGAGAGAAAAACTGTTTTTT. Amino acids: CATAGQGREKLFF.

The chain combines TRBV10-3 with TRBJ1-4, with 7 bases matching TRBD1. This CDR3 spans 14 amino acids. The germline gives CDR1 ENHRY, CDR2 SYGVKD. The V segment lost 4 bases and the J segment 6 bases; nucleotides outside the gene matches: 5. The CDR3 DNA reads TGTGCCATCAGTGGGAGACAGGGTGATGAAAAACTGTTTTTT. It yields the protein CAISGRQGDEKLFF.

V and J are TRBV5-1 and TRBJ1-6, with D unresolved. This CDR3 is built from 15 residues. Germline-derived CDR1 and CDR2 are SGHRS and YFSETQ. The V and J ends lost 0 bases and 6 bases respectively, with 10 bases between them. CDR3 loop: CASSLVGRANSPLHF. The CDR3 nucleotides read TGCGCCAGCAGCTTGGTGGGTAGGGCTAATTCACCCCTCCACTTT. The variable domain in full, with the rest retrieved from reference TRBV5-1 and TRBJ1-6, is KAGVTQTPRYLIKTRGQQVTLSCSPISGHRSVSWYQQTPGQGLQFLFEYFSETQRNKGNFPGRFSGRQFSNSRSEMNVSTLELGDSALYLCASSLVGRANSPLHFGNGTRLTVT.